This TCR beta chain is drawn from a study of T cell repertoires in cytomegalovirus infection. Study in general: A matching HLA type, together with CMV infection, was signaled by public TCR beta signatures. General study points: CMV carriers with the relevant HLA were identified by cumulative public TCR beta family frequency. What dominated the ex vivo response were HLA-C-restricted CMV-specific TCR beta clonotypes.

The ends were cut back, 8 bases at V and 0 bases at J, with 20 bases in the middle. This CDR3 has 17 amino acids. The V gene's germline CDR1 is LNHDA and CDR2 SQIVND (reference sequence). TCRdb itself ran the reads through MiXCR, one entry per CDR3 protein. The sample holds roughly 760,000 distinct CDR3 sequences; 35% are singletons and the top ten take around 2.8%. This clonotype showed up just a few times. The antigen is not known. The receptor's source is a human donor in good health (CMV status not recorded). Some clones in this sample may be carry-over from other donors' samples. The sample taken for sequencing was PBMCs. J is TRBJ1-5 and V is TRBV19; perhaps TRBD1 as D (5 bases). CDR3 in DNA: TGTGCCAGTGAAAGGAATGACCGGGGGTATAGCAATCAGCCCCAGCATTTT. Its translation: CASERNDRGYSNQPQHF.